This TCR beta chain was sequenced during a study of cytomegalovirus exposure and HLA in healthy donors. Study in general: An earlier analysis identified some 110 million unique TCR beta sequences in approximately 170 million T cells.

Primers included in the PCR were 60 Vbeta and 13 Jbeta primers. The protocol was immunoSEQ multiplex PCR, while the TCRdb copy is restricted to in-frame clones and leaves out a portion. The data contain 35,000 to 45,000 clones, around 58% of them singletons. The CDR3 is 14 residues long. The clonotype comes from a man aged 55 to 70 in good health and CMV-seropositive. Sequencing used PBMCs. This chain links TRBV21-1 with TRBJ2-1; whether TRBD1, the table's D call, matches the DNA was not checked. TRBV21-1 is an annotated pseudogene. The CDR3, as DNA: TGTGCCAGCAGCAAAGTTCAGTGCTACAATGAGCAGTTCTTC. The encoded protein is CASSKVQCYNEQFF.